What follows is one T cell receptor (beta chain) and its context. The clone's antigen remains unknown. Per-nucleotide qualities are absent, and no much larger clonotype sits a single base away. TCRdb lists the instrument as Illumina NovaSeq 6000. cDNA libraries for TCRalpha and TCRbeta were prepared by 5'RACE using constant-segment primers, with sample barcodes and unique molecular identifiers added. RNA was extracted from every sample with Trizol reagent. Library amplification was performed in two PCR steps, and a second sample barcode and Illumina TruSeq adapters were introduced in the second step. Sequencing of libraries was performed on an Illumina NovaSeq with 2 x 150 bp paired-end reads. As for how the authors treated the data: Reads were demultiplexed and collapsed into UMI-guided consensus sequences with migec v1.2.7. Using mixcr v2.1.11, the UMI consensuses were aligned to TRA and TRB V and J templates and assembled into clonotypes. Expanded or contracted clonotypes were those called significant by both edgeR and NoisET, with noise models trained on biological replicates. edgeR calls used a false discovery rate-adjusted p below 0.01 and a log2 fold-change threshold of 1. PCA with hierarchical clustering of max-normalized trajectories of the 1000 most abundant clonotypes was used as exploratory dynamics analysis. Each responding clone was given a CD4 or CD8 phenotype based on the CD4+ and CD8+ repertoires, which had been sequenced separately. Using fastp trimming at Q25 and MiXCR clonotype assembly, TCRdb reanalyzed the public sequencing data and kept in-frame beta chains. Identical CDR3 proteins give one entry, which carries the most common genes and DNA. TCRdb, not the authors, supplied the V and J calls. This sample comprises fewer than 700,000 distinct CDR3 sequences, roughly 21% of them detected only once. The ten largest clones take up about 8.2% of the sample.

The data are from a study of T-cell memory formation after mild COVID-19 listed by TCRdb under 2021. In the study overall: TCR sequence clusters from the two donors were largely donor specific. T-cell clones expanding and contracting after mild COVID-19 in a couple of donors were tracked by longitudinal TCRalpha and TCRbeta repertoire sequencing. Two young, previously healthy adult volunteers, one female and one male, were included in the cohort. Summary of the overall study and its limitations: Contracting CD4+ clones were found mainly in CM and EM memory subsets, while CD8+ clones were enriched in EMRA. Some responding clones were found in pre-infection memory, which suggests that pre-existing cross-reactive memory T cells took part in the SARS-CoV-2 response. The second-wave clones that peaked on day 37 were not confirmed to be SARS-CoV-2 specific. Only two mild cases were covered in the study, and larger cohorts including severe cases with pre-infection samples were considered necessary. Balanced CD4/CD8 phenotypes were observed for clones contracting from day 15 to 85, whereas a bias towards CD4+ was observed for a second wave of clones expanding from day 15 to 37.

PBMCs were isolated by Ficoll-Paque density gradient centrifugation. The CDR3, cysteine through phenylalanine, is 14 amino acids long. Only CDR3 DNA is held: 42 bases, read in frame from base 1. The V and J ends are trimmed by 4 bases and 4 bases, leaving 11 bases between them. Based on the germline V gene (reference sequence), the CDR1 and CDR2 sequences are SGHAT and FQDESV. Sequencing was done on a sample of PBMCs or a T cell subset sorted from them (not recorded which). The chain is assembled from TRBV11-1 and TRBJ2-1, with TRBD2 tentatively as D gene (5 bases match). The TCR comes from an adult woman who had mild COVID-19 (a few samples of this study predate the infection). The sample titles of this study are shuffled in the database, so cell type and time point are left out; the donor was told from shared clones. The CDR3 reads as follows: CASSSTKKYNEQFF. At the DNA level, the sequence is TGTGCCAGCAGCTCGACTAAGAAGTACAATGAGCAGTTCTTC.